The 21 T cell receptor beta chains below were found in one sample sequenced in a study of T cell repertoires in cytomegalovirus infection (dated by TCRdb to the late 2010s). The treatment or condition tag for this specimen amounts to: in vitro stimulation with specific CMV peptide epitopes to enrich CMV-specific T cells. TCRdb records Illumina HiSeq 1500 as the sequencer. TCRdb took the public reads, trimmed them with fastp at Q25, ran MiXCR for clone calling and kept in-frame beta chains. Each entry merges the rows of one CDR3 protein and shows their most common DNA and genes. Present in this sample are some 500,000 distinct CDR3 sequences, about 33% of which were seen just once. The ten largest clones take up 15% to 20% of the sample. Antigens of these TCRs are unknown. The specimen comprised cultured PBMCs, sampled from culture after CMV antigen stimulation. The receptors were sampled from a human donor in good health (CMV status not recorded). Some clones in this sample may be carry-over from other donors' samples.

This rearrangement joins TRBV28 to TRBJ2-7; D perhaps matches TRBD2 (6 bases). V was cut by 7 bases and J by 9 bases, with 25 bases left in between. Germline CDR1 and CDR2: MDHEN and SYDVKM. The CDR3 is 15 residues long. The CDR3 DNA reads as TGTGCCAGCACCCCGGAGAGTTGGGGAGGTCGGGGGCAGTACTTC. Encoded protein: CASTPESWGGRGQYF.

This clonotype has just one count. The V gene is TRBV7-3, the J gene TRBJ2-4; D is ambiguous. V was clipped by 5 bases and J by 5 bases, with 10 bases between them. Germline V gene data show CDR1 as SGHTA and CDR2 as FQGTGA. The CDR3 totals 13 residues. CDR3 sequence reads: CASSPPSQNIQYF. In DNA form, the CDR3 reads TGTGCCAGCAGCCCCCCTTCTCAAAACATTCAGTACTTC.

This clonotype has at least ten counts. The CDR3 nucleotides read TGTGCCAGCAGCTTAAGTAGACAGAGCACAGATACGCAGTATTTT. It is translated as CASSLSRQSTDTQYF. The genes are TRBV7-2 and TRBJ2-3, with a weak D call TRBD1 (5 bases). Trimming took 2 bases from V and 0 from J, leaving 9 bases between them. CDR3 size: 15 residues. Germline values: CDR1 SGHTA, CDR2 FQGNSA.

The genes are TRBV18 and TRBJ2-5, with D possibly being TRBD1 or TRBD2 (5 bases each). CDR3 length equals 16 residues. Deletions cut 0 bases from V and 2 bases from J, with 13 bases between. Germline CDR1 is KGHSH and CDR2 is LQKENI. CDR3 coding DNA: TGTGCCAGCTCACCACCCCACGGGAAGGGGCAAGAGACCCAGTACTTC. Protein sequence: CASSPPHGKGQETQYF.

There are a few counts of this clonotype. The chain has TRBV4-1 and TRBJ1-1; weak D call: TRBD1 (5 bases). The ends were cut back, 5 bases at V and 1 base at J, with 14 bases in the middle. Looked up from germline, CDR1 is MGHRA and CDR2 is YSYEKL. This CDR3 region has 15 residues. The CDR3 region is CASSGRANGNTEAFF. DNA for the CDR3: TGCGCCAGCAGCGGCAGGGCGAATGGGAACACTGAAGCTTTCTTT.

This chain links TRBV6-2 or TRBV6-3 with TRBJ1-2; perhaps TRBD1 as D (5 bases). The CDR3 sequence is 16 residues long. The germline gives CDR1 MNHEY, CDR2 SVGEGT. The ends were cut back, 2 bases at V and 0 bases at J, with 13 bases in the middle. Here the CDR3 reads CASSYGTGVPNYGYTF. The CDR3 nucleotides are TGTGCCAGCAGTTACGGTACAGGAGTTCCTAACTATGGCTACACCTTC.

There are a few counts of this clonotype. The chain is built from TRBV7-8 and TRBJ2-5; 7 positions agree with TRBD2. With V trimmed by 8 bases and J by 7 bases, 7 bases remained unmatched. In germline, CDR1 is SGHVS, CDR2 FQNEAQ. The CDR3 loop spans 12 amino acids. CDR3 coding DNA: TGTGCCAGCGGGCGGGAGAGGAGGACCCAGTACTTC. Protein: CASGRERRTQYF.

The chain recombines TRBV28 with TRBJ1-2, with D possibly matching TRBD1 (6 bases). Germline V lookup: CDR1 MDHEN, CDR2 SYDVKM. V dropped 5 bases and J dropped 6 bases, with 19 bases sitting between them. The CDR3 has 15 amino acids. CDR3 residues: CASSPPTGGEDGYTF. The CDR3 nucleotides read TGTGCCAGCAGTCCCCCGACAGGAGGCGAGGATGGCTACACCTTC.

This clonotype was seen only a few times. This rearrangement joins TRBV7-2 to TRBJ1-1, with unresolved D. V gave up 5 bases and J gave up 10 bases, with 14 bases separating them. The CDR3 covers 12 residues. CDR1 and CDR2 from the germline V gene are SGHTA and FQGNSA. The CDR3: CASSRSPQTAFF. In DNA, the CDR3 is TGTGCCAGCAGCCGATCCCCCCAAACAGCTTTCTTT. The variable domain in full, with the rest retrieved from reference TRBV7-2 and TRBJ1-1, is GAGVSQSPSNKVTEKGKDVELRCDPISGHTALYWYRQSLGQGLEFLIYFQGNSAPDKSGLPSDRFSAERTGGSVSTLTIQRTQQEDSAVYLCASSRSPQTAFFGQGTRLTVV.

In this sample, this clonotype turned up many times. The chain employs TRBV7-9 and TRBJ1-2, with D unresolved. Germline CDR1 reads SEHNR; CDR2 reads FQNEAQ (reference sequence). Trimming stripped 3 bases from V and 4 bases from J, with 15 bases between. This CDR3 spans 15 amino acids. The chain's CDR3 is CASSFRQDPAYGYTF. DNA of the CDR3: TGTGCCAGCAGCTTCAGACAAGACCCTGCCTATGGCTACACCTTC.

The gene calls are TRBV12-3 or TRBV12-4 and TRBJ2-1; possibly TRBD1 or TRBD2 for D (5 bases each). Trimming removed 5 bases at V and 0 bases at J, with 14 bases between. The CDR3 is made up of 16 amino acids. CDR3 coding DNA: TGTGCCAGCAGTCTACACGGGGCGGGCTCCTACAATGAGCAGTTCTTC. Protein product: CASSLHGAGSYNEQFF.

The chain has TRBV6-2 or TRBV6-3 and TRBJ2-6; D is undetermined. CDR1 and CDR2 from the germline V gene are MNHEY and SVGEGT. CDR3 length: 16 amino acids. V was shortened by 4 bases and J by 0 bases, with 10 bases between the two germline ends. This CDR3 reads CASSLGRLSGANVLTF. In nucleotides, the CDR3 is TGTGCCAGCAGTTTAGGACGGCTCTCTGGGGCCAACGTCCTGACTTTC.

The gene calls are TRBV25-1 and TRBJ1-2; no clear D gene. The CDR3 is 15 residues long. Germline V gene sequence: CDR1 MGHDK, CDR2 SYGVNS. Trimming stripped 2 bases from V and 8 bases from J, with 18 bases between. The CDR3: CASSERKGGFGGYTF. In DNA form, the CDR3 reads TGTGCCAGCAGTGAACGGAAGGGTGGATTTGGCGGCTACACCTTC.

This chain connects TRBV4-1 to TRBJ1-6; 7 bases are a match to TRBD1. This CDR3 has 15 residues. Germline trimming cut 3 bases from V and 9 bases from J; bases unmatched to any gene: 8. Germline V CDR1 and CDR2: MGHRA, YSYEKL. The CDR3 sequence: CASSHRQGLGSPLHF. The CDR3 nucleotides read TGCGCCAGCAGCCATCGACAGGGTTTAGGTTCACCCCTCCACTTT.

The chain combines TRBV6-5 with TRBJ1-2; the D gene is possibly TRBD1 (5 bases). Germline V gene lookup returns CDR1 MNHEY and CDR2 SVGAGI. Trimming removed 3 bases from V and 5 bases from J, with 16 bases in between. CDR3 length: 15 residues. CDR3 nucleotide sequence: TGTGCCAGCAGTTATTCCCGCGGGGCGTCTTATGGCTACACCTTC. It codes for CASSYSRGASYGYTF.

V usage is TRBV7-9 and J usage is TRBJ2-3; 9 bases line up with TRBD2. Germline CDR1 reads SEHNR; CDR2 reads FQNEAQ (reference sequence). The CDR3 contains 16 residues. With 6 bases clipped from V and 2 bases from J, the junction kept 9 bases outside the gene matches. The CDR3 region is CASSPDSGSDTDTQYF. DNA of the CDR3: TGTGCCAGCAGTCCCGATAGCGGGAGTGACACAGATACGCAGTATTTT.

The V call is TRBV29-1, the J call TRBJ1-2; possible D gene TRBD1, 5 bases. Trimming cost V 3 bases and J 7 bases, with 9 bases left between them. The CDR3 extends over 11 amino acids. Germline V gene data show CDR1 as SQVTM and CDR2 as ANQGSEA. The CDR3 sequence: CSVESRVGYTF. The DNA of the CDR3 is TGCAGCGTTGAGTCCAGGGTTGGCTACACCTTC.

The CDR3 nucleotides read TGTGCCAGCAACCCAGGGGGTCTGAACACTGAAGCTTTCTTT. It yields the protein CASNPGGLNTEAFF. The chain is built from TRBV12-3 or TRBV12-4 and TRBJ1-1; 7 bases are a match to TRBD1. Unmatched junction bases numbered 5, after V lost 7 bases and J lost 0 bases. The CDR3 covers 14 residues.

This clonotype has just a few counts. This chain connects TRBV4-2 to TRBJ2-7; 9 bases agree with TRBD1. Germline trimming cut 0 bases from V and 2 bases from J; bases unmatched to any gene: 5. The CDR3 has 16 amino acids. Germline values: CDR1 LGHNA, CDR2 YNFKEQ. CDR3 in amino acids: CASSQEPGQGTYEQYF. In nucleotides, the CDR3 is TGTGCCAGCAGCCAAGAACCTGGACAGGGGACCTACGAGCAGTACTTC.

The rearrangement links TRBV11-2 to TRBJ2-1; 9 positions match TRBD1. The V segment lost 5 bases and the J segment 8 bases; nucleotides outside the gene matches: 7. CDR3 length equals 14 residues. Germline V gives CDR1 SGHAT, CDR2 FQNNGV. The CDR3 DNA is TGTGCCAGCAGCAAGGGACAGGGTGAATATGAGCAGTTCTTC. As protein: CASSKGQGEYEQFF.

The chain joins TRBV7-4 to TRBJ2-3; D is ambiguous. Germline values: CDR1 SGHVT, CDR2 SQSDAQ. This CDR3 spans 14 amino acids. V lost 1 base, J lost 3 bases, and 8 bases lay in between. For the CDR3, the DNA is TGTGCCAGCAGCTTAGATGGCTTTACAGATACGCAGTATTTT. Its protein product is CASSLDGFTDTQYF.